The 21 T cell receptor beta chains presented below share a single source sample, sequenced in a study of neoadjuvant nivolumab and ipilimumab in lung cancer. Generated by immunoSEQ multiplex PCR, the TCRdb table keeps only in-frame clones and is missing some. The table records about 8,600 clones, 77% of them present only once. The sample here was tumor tissue, taken after neoadjuvant nivolumab, alone or with ipilimumab, at or shortly before surgery. The receptors derive from an adult with non-small cell lung cancer.

This chain links TRBV27 with TRBJ2-3, with D unresolved. From germline, CDR1 is MNHEY and CDR2 SMNVEV (reference sequence). The V end lost 4 bases, the J end lost 2 bases, and 1 base lay between the germline ends. The CDR3 has 11 amino acids. As DNA, the CDR3 is TGTGCCAGCAGTTCCACAGATACGCAGTATTTT. Translation gives CASSSTDTQYF.

This clone has just one count. The chain carries TRBV29-1 and TRBJ1-5; D possibly corresponds to TRBD1 (6 bases). Germline V gives CDR1 SQVTM, CDR2 ANQGSEA. The germline V and J ends were trimmed by 6 bases and 3 bases, with 9 bases remaining between them. This CDR3 is 12 amino acids long. In nucleotides, the CDR3 is TGCAGCGTAGGACAGTTCAATCAGCCCCAGCATTTT. It yields the protein CSVGQFNQPQHF.

This chain connects TRBV5-1 to TRBJ1-3; maybe TRBD1 (5 bases). Trimming removed 0 bases from V and 0 bases from J, with 10 bases in between. CDR3 length equals 16 residues. Germline V gene sequence: CDR1 SGHRS, CDR2 YFSETQ. The DNA of the CDR3 is TGCGCCAGCAGCTTGGGTGCGGGGACCTCTGGAAACACCATATATTTT. This translates into CASSLGAGTSGNTIYF.

The genes are TRBV5-1 and TRBJ2-3, with 13 bases matching TRBD2. V lost 4 bases, J lost 2 bases, and 10 bases stayed unmatched. The germline V gene has CDR1 SGHRS and CDR2 YFSETQ. This CDR3 is 18 amino acids long. In DNA form, the CDR3 reads TGCGCCAGCAGCAACCGACTAGCGGGAGGAACGAACACAGATACGCAGTATTTT. Its translation: CASSNRLAGGTNTDTQYF.

This clone has a handful of counts. V and J are TRBV5-8 and TRBJ1-5; weak D call: TRBD1 (5 bases). V lost 1 base to trimming and J lost 4 bases, with 15 bases between them. Germline CDR1 is SGHTS and CDR2 is YDEGEE. The CDR3 runs 16 residues. CDR3 sequence reads: CASSLFLTRGNQPQHF. DNA of the CDR3: TGTGCCAGCAGCTTGTTCCTAACAAGGGGAAATCAGCCCCAGCATTTT.

This sequence joins TRBV27 and TRBJ2-7, with D maybe TRBD2 (5 bases). The CDR3 loop spans 12 amino acids. V was pared by 0 bases and J by 8 bases, with 8 bases between. From germline, CDR1 is MNHEY and CDR2 SMNVEV (reference sequence). As DNA, the CDR3 is TGTGCCAGCAGTTTATCGGGAGACAAGCAGTACTTC. This codes for CASSLSGDKQYF.

The chain joins TRBV30 to TRBJ1-3; maybe TRBD1 (6 bases). Trimming took 2 bases from V and 3 from J, leaving 11 bases between them. The CDR3 runs to 14 residues. Germline loops: CDR1 GTSNPN, CDR2 SVGIG (reference sequence). The CDR3 DNA follows: TGTGCCTGGAGTCCCGGGGGCGGTGGAAACACCATATATTTT. Protein: CAWSPGGGGNTIYF.

The V gene is TRBV9, the J gene TRBJ2-2, with D hard to call. The CDR3 contains 12 residues. CDR1 SGDLS and CDR2 YYNGEE come from the germline V gene. V shed 4 bases and J shed 3 bases, with 4 bases lying between them. The CDR3 DNA reads as TGTGCCAGCAGCCCCCACACCGGGGAGCTGTTTTTT. This translates into CASSPHTGELFF. Combining the CDR3 with reference TRBV9 and TRBJ2-2 gives the whole variable domain DSGVTQTPKHLITATGQRVTLRCSPRSGDLSVYWYQQSLDQGLQFLIQYYNGEERAKGNILERFSAQQFPDLHSELNLSSLELGDSALYFCASSPHTGELFFGEGSRLTVL.

V usage is TRBV2 and J usage is TRBJ1-1; TRBD1 matches 8 bases. With 7 bases clipped from V and 1 base from J, the junction kept 8 bases outside the gene matches. Germline V gene sequence: CDR1 SNHLY, CDR2 FYNNEI. This CDR3 is built from 15 residues. The CDR3 spells CASTRPDRGNTEAFF. The CDR3 coding sequence is TGTGCCAGCACCCGACCCGACAGGGGGAACACTGAAGCTTTCTTT. The variable domain in full, with the rest retrieved from reference TRBV2 and TRBJ1-1, is EPEVTQTPSHQVTQMGQEVILRCVPISNHLYFYWYRQILGQKVEFLVSFYNNEISEKSEIFDDQFSVERPDGSNFTLKIRSTKLEDSAMYFCASTRPDRGNTEAFFGQGTRLTVV.

The J gene is TRBJ2-7, the V gene TRBV6-5; 10 bases line up with TRBD2. The CDR3 consists of 14 residues. CDR1 and CDR2 from the germline V gene are MNHEY and SVGAGI. V dropped 6 bases and J dropped 6; count of bases not matched to a gene: 8. The CDR3 here is CASRPLSGRGEQYF. CDR3 in DNA: TGTGCCAGCAGACCTCTAAGCGGGAGGGGCGAGCAGTACTTC.

The chain uses TRBV28 and TRBJ2-1; 11 nucleotides align to TRBD1. CDR3 length: 17 amino acids. V shed 7 bases and J 8 bases; nucleotides not matched to a gene: 16. Germline V gene data show CDR1 as MDHEN and CDR2 as SYDVKM. The CDR3 loop reads CASTEHRWDRGFDEQFF. The CDR3 DNA reads as TGTGCCAGCACCGAACACAGATGGGACAGGGGGTTCGATGAGCAGTTCTTC.

This clone was recorded once. V gene TRBV2 combines with J gene TRBJ2-7; 8 nucleotides agree with TRBD2. Germline lookup yields CDR1 SNHLY and CDR2 FYNNEI. The CDR3 runs to 14 residues. V was clipped by 3 bases and J by 7 bases; unmatched bases: 8. The CDR3 here is CASSDWLAGGEQYF. DNA for the CDR3: TGTGCCAGCAGTGACTGGCTAGCGGGCGGTGAGCAGTACTTC. Looking up the rest from reference TRBV2 and TRBJ2-7 gives the full variable domain: EPEVTQTPSHQVTQMGQEVILRCVPISNHLYFYWYRQILGQKVEFLVSFYNNEISEKSEIFDDQFSVERPDGSNFTLKIRSTKLEDSAMYFCASSDWLAGGEQYFGPGTRLTVT.

This clone was counted between two and nine times. V gene TRBV5-1 combines with J gene TRBJ2-7, with 9 nucleotides matching TRBD1. In germline, CDR1 is SGHRS, CDR2 YFSETQ. After removal of 4 bases from V and 0 bases from J, the junction contained 8 bases not matched to a gene. There are 16 residues in the CDR3. The CDR3 sequence is CASSPWTGEDSYEQYF. For the CDR3, the DNA is TGCGCCAGCAGCCCCTGGACAGGGGAGGACTCCTACGAGCAGTACTTC.

V usage is TRBV5-4 and J usage is TRBJ2-7; 10 bases map to TRBD2. Germline assignment: CDR1 SGHNT and CDR2 YYREEE (reference sequence). There are 16 residues in the CDR3. V lost 1 base and J lost 5; bases outside the gene matches: 9. CDR3: CASSLSRLAGPHEQYF. CDR3 nucleotides: TGTGCCAGCAGCTTGTCCCGACTAGCGGGCCCCCACGAGCAGTACTTC.

This clone has only a few counts. The chain is built from TRBV5-5 and TRBJ2-7; 11 bases are shared with TRBD1. Germline CDR1 SGHKS, CDR2 YYEKEE (reference sequence). V was pared by 4 bases and J by 6 bases, with 9 bases of the junction left unmatched. This CDR3 contains 15 residues. CDR3 in amino acids: CASSPSGQGVFEQYF. In nucleotides, the CDR3 is TGTGCCAGCAGCCCGTCGGGACAGGGGGTATTCGAGCAGTACTTC.

The gene calls are TRBV7-8 and TRBJ2-1; 11 bases agree with TRBD2. Germline V gives CDR1 SGHVS, CDR2 FQNEAQ. This CDR3 has 16 amino acids. The junction had 8 bases not matched to a gene; V was cut back by 2 bases and J by 8 bases. CDR3 in DNA: TGTGCCAGCAGCTTACTGACTAGCGGGGAGTATTATGAGCAGTTCTTC. Residues: CASSLLTSGEYYEQFF.

The rearrangement uses TRBV25-1 and TRBJ1-2; possible D gene TRBD1, 5 bases. CDR1 and CDR2 (germline): MGHDK, SYGVNS. V dropped 8 bases and J dropped 8 bases, with 15 bases sitting between them. The CDR3 runs 12 residues. The CDR3 bases are TGTGCCAGCCGCCCTGGCGACAGAGGCTACACCTTC. Translation: CASRPGDRGYTF.

The chain joins TRBV11-3 to TRBJ2-7, with 7 nucleotides matching TRBD1. The CDR3 runs 15 residues. The ends lost 1 base at V and 5 bases at J; junction bases unmatched: 8. CDR1 is SGHNT, CDR2 YENEEA, per germline. The DNA for the CDR3 is TGTGCCAGCAGCTTAGGAACAGGGGAAAGCGACGAGCAGTACTTC. Its translation: CASSLGTGESDEQYF.

The V and J genes are TRBV6-5 and TRBJ1-2; D unresolved. Germline loops: CDR1 MNHEY, CDR2 SVGAGI. This CDR3 region has 12 residues. Trimming took 6 bases from V and 5 from J, leaving 10 bases between them. The CDR3 is CASRSAQYGYTF. Written as DNA, the CDR3 is TGTGCCAGCAGGTCCGCCCAGTATGGCTACACCTTC.

Only a few counts were recorded for this clone. The chain links TRBV6-1 to TRBJ2-2; TRBD2 might be the D (6 bases). The CDR3 extends over 14 amino acids. Germline V gives CDR1 MNHNS, CDR2 SASEGT. The V end lost 5 bases, the J end lost 4 bases, and 11 bases lay between the germline ends. The DNA of the CDR3 is TGTGCCAGCAGTTCAGAGGGAGGCACCGGGGAGCTGTTTTTT. Encoded protein: CASSSEGGTGELFF.

This clone was found once. CDR3 DNA sequence: TGTGCCAGCAGTTTGTCACAGGGTTTGGGCGAGCAGTACTTC. This codes for CASSLSQGLGEQYF. V and J are TRBV27 and TRBJ2-7; a possible D gene is TRBD1 (6 bases). Looked up from germline, CDR1 is MNHEY and CDR2 is SMNVEV (reference sequence). The CDR3 has 14 residues. Trimming stripped 3 bases from V and 6 bases from J, with 15 bases between.